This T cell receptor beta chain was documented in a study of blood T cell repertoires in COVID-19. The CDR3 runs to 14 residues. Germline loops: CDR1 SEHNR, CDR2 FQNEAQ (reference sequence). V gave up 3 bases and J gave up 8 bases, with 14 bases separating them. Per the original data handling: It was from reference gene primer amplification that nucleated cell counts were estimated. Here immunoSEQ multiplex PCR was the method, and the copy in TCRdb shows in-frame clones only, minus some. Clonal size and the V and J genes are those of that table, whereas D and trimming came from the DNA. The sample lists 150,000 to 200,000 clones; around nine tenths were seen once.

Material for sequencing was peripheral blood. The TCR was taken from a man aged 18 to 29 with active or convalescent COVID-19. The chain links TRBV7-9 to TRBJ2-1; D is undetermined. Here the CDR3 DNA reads TGTGCCAGCAGCTTGAGTCACGGAGCCGATGAGCAGTTCTTC. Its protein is CASSLSHGADEQFF.